This T cell receptor (beta chain) appears in the sequencing data of a study of CXCR3-negative and CXCR3-positive naive CD8 T cells. Study-wide context: The study obtained around 140 million TRB reads, about 1.5 +/- 0.3 million per library. Study-level results: Hydrophobicity was higher for TRB CDR3s found in CXCR3-positive naive cells than in CXCR3-negative naive cells. Naive CXCR3-positive and CXCR3-negative cells shared TRBV-TRBJ usage; memory cells diverged.

Carrying UMI labels, the TRB cDNA libraries were prepared through 5' RACE. No DNA is given; TCRdb re-called the 5' RACE reads and lists each CDR3 protein once. Recorded for this sample: some 120,000 distinct CDR3 sequences. The CDR3 contains 14 residues. Of note for this clonotype: The target antigen is unknown.

The chain joins TRBV12-3 or TRBV12-4 to TRBJ1-5. Sample: naive CXCR3+ CD8+ T cells from blood. Subset denoted: CD45RO-CCR7+CD27+CD95- naive CD8+ T cells expressing CXCR3 (TNR3+). The receptor was isolated from a human donor in good health. Some clones in this sample may be carry-over from other donors' samples. CDR3: CASNTRGGSQPQHF.